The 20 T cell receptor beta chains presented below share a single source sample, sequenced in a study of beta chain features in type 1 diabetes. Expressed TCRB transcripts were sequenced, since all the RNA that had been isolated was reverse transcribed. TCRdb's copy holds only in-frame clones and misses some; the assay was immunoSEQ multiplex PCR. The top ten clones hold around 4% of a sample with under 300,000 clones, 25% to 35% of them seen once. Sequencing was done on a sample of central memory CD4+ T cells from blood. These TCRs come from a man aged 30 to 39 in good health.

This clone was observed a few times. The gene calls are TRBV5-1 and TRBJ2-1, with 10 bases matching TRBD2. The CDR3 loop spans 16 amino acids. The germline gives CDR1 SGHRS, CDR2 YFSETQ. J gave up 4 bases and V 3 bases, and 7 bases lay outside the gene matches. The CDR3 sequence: CASSWQLAGPYNEQFF. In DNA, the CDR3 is TGCGCCAGCAGCTGGCAACTAGCGGGACCTTACAATGAGCAGTTCTTC. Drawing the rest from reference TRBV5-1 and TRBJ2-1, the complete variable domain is KAGVTQTPRYLIKTRGQQVTLSCSPISGHRSVSWYQQTPGQGLQFLFEYFSETQRNKGNFPGRFSGRQFSNSRSEMNVSTLELGDSALYLCASSWQLAGPYNEQFFGPGTRLTVL.

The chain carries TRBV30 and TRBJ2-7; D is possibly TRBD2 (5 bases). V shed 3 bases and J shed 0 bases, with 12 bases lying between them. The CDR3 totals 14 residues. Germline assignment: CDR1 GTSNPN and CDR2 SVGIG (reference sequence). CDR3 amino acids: CAWRERGSSYEQYF. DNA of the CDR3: TGTGCCTGGAGGGAACGGGGTAGCTCCTACGAGCAGTACTTC.

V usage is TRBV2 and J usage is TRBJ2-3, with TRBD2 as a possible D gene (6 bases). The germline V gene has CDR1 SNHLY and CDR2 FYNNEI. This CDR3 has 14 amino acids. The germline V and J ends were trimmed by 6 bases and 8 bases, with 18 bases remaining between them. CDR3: CASRSGTAGSTQYF. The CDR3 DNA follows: TGTGCCAGCAGGTCCGGGACGGCGGGGAGTACGCAGTATTTT.

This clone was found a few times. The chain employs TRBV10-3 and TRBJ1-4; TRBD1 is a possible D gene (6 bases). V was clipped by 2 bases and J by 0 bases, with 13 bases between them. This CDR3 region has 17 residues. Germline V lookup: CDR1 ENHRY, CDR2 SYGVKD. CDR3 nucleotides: TGTGCCATCAGTGAGGCCAGGGGAGCCGCAACTAATGAAAAACTGTTTTTT. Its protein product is CAISEARGAATNEKLFF.

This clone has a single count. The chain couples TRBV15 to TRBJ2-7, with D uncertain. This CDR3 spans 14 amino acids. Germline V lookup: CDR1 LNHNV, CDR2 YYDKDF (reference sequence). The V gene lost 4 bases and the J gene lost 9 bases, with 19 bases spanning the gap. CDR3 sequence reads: CATSINQVNVGQYF. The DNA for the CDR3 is TGTGCCACCAGCATCAACCAAGTGAACGTCGGGCAGTACTTC.

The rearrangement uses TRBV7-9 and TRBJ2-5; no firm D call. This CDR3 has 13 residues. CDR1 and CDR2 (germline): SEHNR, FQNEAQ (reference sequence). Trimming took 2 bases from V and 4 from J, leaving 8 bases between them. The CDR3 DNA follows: TGTGCCAGCAGCTTACGGGCAGGAGAGACCCAGTACTTC. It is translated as CASSLRAGETQYF.

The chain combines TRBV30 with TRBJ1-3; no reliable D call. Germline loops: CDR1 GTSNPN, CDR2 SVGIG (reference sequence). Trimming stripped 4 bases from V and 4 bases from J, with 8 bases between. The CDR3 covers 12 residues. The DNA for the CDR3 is TGTGCCTGGAAAGGTTGGGGAAACACCATATATTTT. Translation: CAWKGWGNTIYF.

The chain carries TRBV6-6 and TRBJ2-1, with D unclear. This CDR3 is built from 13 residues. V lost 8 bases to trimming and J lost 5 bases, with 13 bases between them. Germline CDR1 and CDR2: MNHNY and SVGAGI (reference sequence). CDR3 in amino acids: CASSRSGNNEQFF. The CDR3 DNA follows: TGTGCCAGCTCAAGATCGGGTAACAATGAGCAGTTCTTC.

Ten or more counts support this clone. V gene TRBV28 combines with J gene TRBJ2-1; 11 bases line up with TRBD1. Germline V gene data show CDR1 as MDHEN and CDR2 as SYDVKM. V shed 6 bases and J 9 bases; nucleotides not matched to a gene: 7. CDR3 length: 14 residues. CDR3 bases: TGTGCCAGCAGACTACCGGGGACAGGGGGTGAGCAGTTCTTC. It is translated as CASRLPGTGGEQFF.

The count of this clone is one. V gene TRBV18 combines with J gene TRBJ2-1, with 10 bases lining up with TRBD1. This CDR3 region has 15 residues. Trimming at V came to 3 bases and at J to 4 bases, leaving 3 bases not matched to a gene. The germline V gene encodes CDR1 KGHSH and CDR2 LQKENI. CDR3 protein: CASSPPDRGYNEQFF. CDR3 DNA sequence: TGTGCCAGCTCACCCCCGGACAGGGGGTACAATGAGCAGTTCTTC.

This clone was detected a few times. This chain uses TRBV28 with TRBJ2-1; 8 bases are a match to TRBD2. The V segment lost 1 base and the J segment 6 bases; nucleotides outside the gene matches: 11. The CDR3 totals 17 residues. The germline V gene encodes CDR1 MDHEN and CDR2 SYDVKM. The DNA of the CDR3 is TGTGCCAGCAGTTTATCCAGGAGGAGCGGGAGTTTCAATGAGCAGTTCTTC. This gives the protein CASSLSRRSGSFNEQFF.

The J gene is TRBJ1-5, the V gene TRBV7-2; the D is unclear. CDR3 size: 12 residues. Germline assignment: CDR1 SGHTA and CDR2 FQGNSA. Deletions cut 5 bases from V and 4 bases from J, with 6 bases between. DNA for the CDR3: TGTGCCAGCAGCGACCCGAATCAGCCCCAGCATTTT. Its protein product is CASSDPNQPQHF.

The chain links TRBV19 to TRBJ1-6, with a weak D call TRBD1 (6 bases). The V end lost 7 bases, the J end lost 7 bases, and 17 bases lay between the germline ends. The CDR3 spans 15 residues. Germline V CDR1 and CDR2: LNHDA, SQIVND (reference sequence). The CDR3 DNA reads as TGTGCCAGTAATCCCCAGGGGATGCAGAATTCACCCCTCCACTTT. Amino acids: CASNPQGMQNSPLHF. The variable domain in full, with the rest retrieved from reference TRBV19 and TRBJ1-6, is DGGITQSPKYLFRKEGQNVTLSCEQNLNHDAMYWYRQDPGQGLRLIYYSQIVNDFQKGDIAEGYSVSREKKESFPLTVTSAQKNPTAFYLCASNPQGMQNSPLHFGNGTRLTVT.

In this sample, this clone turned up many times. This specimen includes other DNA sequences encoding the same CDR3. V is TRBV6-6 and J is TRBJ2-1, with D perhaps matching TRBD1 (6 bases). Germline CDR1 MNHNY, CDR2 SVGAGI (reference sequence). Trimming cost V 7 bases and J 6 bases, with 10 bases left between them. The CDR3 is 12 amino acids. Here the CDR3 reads CASTRGGNEQFF. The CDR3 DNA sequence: TGTGCCAGCACCAGGGGTGGCAATGAGCAGTTCTTC.

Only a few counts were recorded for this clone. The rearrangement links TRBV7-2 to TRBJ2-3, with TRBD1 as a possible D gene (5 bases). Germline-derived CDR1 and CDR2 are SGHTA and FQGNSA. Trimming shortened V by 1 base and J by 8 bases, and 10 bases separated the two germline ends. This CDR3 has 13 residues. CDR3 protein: CASSLDTQGTQYF. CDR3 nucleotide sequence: TGTGCCAGCAGCTTAGATACCCAGGGTACGCAGTATTTT.

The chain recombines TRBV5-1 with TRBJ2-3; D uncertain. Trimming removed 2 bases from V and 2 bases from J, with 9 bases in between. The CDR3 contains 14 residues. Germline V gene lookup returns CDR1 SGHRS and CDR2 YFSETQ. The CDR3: CASSFRTATDTQYF. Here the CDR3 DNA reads TGCGCCAGCAGCTTTCGAACTGCCACAGATACGCAGTATTTT.

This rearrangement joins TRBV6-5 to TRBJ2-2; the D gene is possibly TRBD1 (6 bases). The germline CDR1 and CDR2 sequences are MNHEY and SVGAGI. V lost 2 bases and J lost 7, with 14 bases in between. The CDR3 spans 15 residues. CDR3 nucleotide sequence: TGTGCCAGCAGTTACGGGCAGGGGCCCATCGGGGAGCTGTTTTTT. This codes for CASSYGQGPIGELFF.

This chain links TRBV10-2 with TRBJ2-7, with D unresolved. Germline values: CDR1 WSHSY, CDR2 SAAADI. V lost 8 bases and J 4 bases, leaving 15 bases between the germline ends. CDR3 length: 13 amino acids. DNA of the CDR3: TGCGCCAGCGCCTTGGCAAAGCCGTACGAGCAGTACTTC. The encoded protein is CASALAKPYEQYF.

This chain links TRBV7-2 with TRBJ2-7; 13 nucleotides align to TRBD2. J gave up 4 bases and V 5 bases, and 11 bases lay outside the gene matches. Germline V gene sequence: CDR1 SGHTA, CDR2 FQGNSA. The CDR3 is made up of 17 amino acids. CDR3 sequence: CASSARTSGSGMYEQYF. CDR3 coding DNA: TGTGCCAGCAGCGCCCGGACTAGCGGGAGTGGTATGTACGAGCAGTACTTC.

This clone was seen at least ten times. The CDR3 DNA sequence: TGTGCCAGCAGCCCTCGGGACAGCCTTACGCAGTATTTT. The encoded protein is CASSPRDSLTQYF. This sequence joins TRBV7-6 and TRBJ2-3, with 7 bases aligning to TRBD1. This CDR3 has 13 residues. CDR1 is SGHVS and CDR2 is FNYEAQ in the germline V gene. Germline trimming cut 5 bases from V and 8 bases from J; bases unmatched to any gene: 7.